The rows below give T cell receptor beta chains drawn from one sample of a study of blood T cell repertoires in COVID-19. Using immunoSEQ multiplex PCR, the repertoire was profiled, and TCRdb retains in-frame clones only, with some absent. The top ten clones hold around 6% of a sample with over 45,000 clones, more than 70% of them seen once. The specimen sequenced was peripheral blood. Receptors originate from an elderly woman with acute or convalescent COVID-19. Both conserved end residues are part of each CDR3. The D gene is left open where the match is weak. A row's size may be missing; if present it is once, few, many or a size class.

abundance,v_gene,d_gene,j_gene,CDR3aa,CDR3nt
.,TRBV6-5,TRBD1,TRBJ1-2,CASTGQGYGYTF,TGTGCCAGCACCGGACAGGGCTATGGCTACACCTTC
.,TRBV19,TRBD2,TRBJ2-5,CASSTSGGARETQYF,TGTGCCAGTAGTACTAGCGGGGGGGCGCGGGAGACCCAGTACTTC
.,TRBV20-1,.,TRBJ1-2,CSARVAFSGTF,TGCAGTGCTAGAGTAGCCTTCTCGGGGACCTTC
once,TRBV18,TRBD1,TRBJ2-1,CASSQGQGGNEQFF,TGTGCCAGCTCCCAGGGACAGGGCGGCAATGAGCAGTTCTTC
.,TRBV5-1,.,TRBJ1-2,CASRQDGANYGYTF,TGCGCCAGCAGACAGGATGGAGCTAACTATGGCTACACCTTC
.,TRBV5-1,TRBD1,TRBJ2-6,CASSFGTGSSGANVLTF,TGCGCCAGCAGCTTCGGGACAGGGTCCTCTGGGGCCAACGTCCTGACTTTC
.,TRBV6-6,.,TRBJ1-2,CASSYDSNYGYTF,TGTGCCAGCAGTTATGACAGTAACTATGGCTACACCTTC
.,TRBV15,.,TRBJ1-4,CATSFSPVTNEKLFF,TGTGCCACCAGCTTTTCGCCGGTAACCAATGAAAAACTGTTTTTT
.,TRBV5-1,TRBD1,TRBJ2-7,CASSTGQGDEQYF,TGCGCCAGCAGCACGGGACAGGGAGACGAGCAGTACTTC
.,TRBV6-1,.,TRBJ2-7,CASSETSAYEQYF,TGTGCCAGCAGTGAAACCTCGGCCTACGAGCAGTACTTC
.,TRBV5-1,.,TRBJ2-5,CASSLVPPRETQYF,TGCGCCAGCAGCTTGGTGCCTCCCCGGGAGACCCAGTACTTC
medium-sized,TRBV4-1,TRBD2,TRBJ2-7,CASSQASGTTSYEQYF,TGCGCCAGCAGCCAAGCTTCCGGGACTACTTCCTACGAGCAGTACTTC
.,TRBV24-1,.,TRBJ2-1,CATSDPQGGSYNEQFF,TGTGCCACCAGTGACCCCCAAGGCGGCTCCTACAATGAGCAGTTCTTC
.,TRBV4-2,TRBD2,TRBJ2-3,CASSQVIWRGGLTDTQYF,TGTGCCAGCAGCCAAGTCATATGGCGGGGGGGCCTGACAGATACGCAGTATTTT
.,TRBV7-9,.,TRBJ2-3,CASSPLLAQGGADTQYF,TGTGCCAGCAGTCCCCTACTAGCTCAGGGGGGTGCAGATACGCAGTATTTT
.,TRBV9,TRBD1,TRBJ2-3,CASSFGTVSTDTQYF,TGTGCCAGCAGCTTCGGGACAGTTAGCACAGATACGCAGTATTTT
.,TRBV19,.,TRBJ2-5,CASSIAGSETQYF,TGTGCCAGTAGTATAGCCGGGAGTGAGACCCAGTACTTC
.,TRBV4-1,TRBD2,TRBJ2-1,CASSPGLAGSNEQFF,TGCGCCAGCAGCCCTGGACTAGCGGGGTCCAATGAGCAGTTCTTC
once,TRBV19,TRBD1,TRBJ2-7,CASSILTGTYEQYF,TGTGCCAGTAGTATCCTGACAGGGACCTACGAGCAGTACTTC
few,TRBV9,TRBD1,TRBJ2-7,CASSVRTGGLYEQYF,TGTGCCAGCAGCGTCAGGACAGGGGGTTTATACGAGCAGTACTTC
.,TRBV6-6,.,TRBJ2-5,CASSKQDPGLGETQYF,TGTGCCAGCAGCAAACAGGACCCAGGGTTGGGAGAGACCCAGTACTTC
few,TRBV20-1,TRBD1,TRBJ2-5,CSGDRVGTQYF,TGCAGCGGAGACAGGGTGGGGACCCAGTACTTC
.,TRBV7-8,.,TRBJ1-1,CASSLVGGNTEAFF,TGTGCCAGCAGCTTAGTAGGGGGAAACACTGAAGCTTTCTTT
.,TRBV19,.,TRBJ1-5,CASTTTGSHQPQHF,TGTGCCAGTACCACCACAGGGTCGCATCAGCCCCAGCATTTT
.,TRBV3-1/TRBV3-2,.,TRBJ1-1,CASSPKGQGMNTEAFF,TGTGCCAGCAGCCCGAAGGGCCAGGGAATGAACACTGAAGCTTTCTTT
.,TRBV6-5,.,TRBJ2-2,CASRGPSTNTGELFF,TGTGCCAGCAGGGGGCCCAGTACGAACACCGGGGAGCTGTTTTTT
.,TRBV2,.,TRBJ1-5,CASSAARGHVGGNQPQHF,TGTGCCAGCAGCGCGGCCAGGGGCCACGTAGGGGGCAATCAGCCCCAGCATTTT
.,TRBV2,TRBD2,TRBJ2-5,CASSDVGSGEETQYF,TGTGCCAGCAGTGACGTGGGGAGCGGGGAGGAGACCCAGTACTTC
.,TRBV6-5,.,TRBJ2-1,CASSYSLGAGGNEQFF,TGTGCCAGCAGTTACTCGTTAGGAGCGGGTGGCAATGAGCAGTTCTTC
.,TRBV30,TRBD1,TRBJ1-5,CAWSAGGSNQPQHF,TGTGCCTGGAGTGCAGGGGGCAGCAATCAGCCCCAGCATTTT
.,TRBV6-1,TRBD2,TRBJ2-1,CASSGLAGGPGNEQFF,TGTGCCAGCAGTGGACTAGCGGGGGGGCCGGGCAATGAGCAGTTCTTC
.,TRBV5-5,TRBD1,TRBJ1-1,CASSSTGDTEAFF,TGTGCCAGCAGCTCGACAGGGGACACTGAAGCTTTCTTT
once,TRBV18,.,TRBJ1-1,CASSPSKNMNTEAFF,TGTGCCAGCTCACCATCCAAAAACATGAACACTGAAGCTTTCTTT
few,TRBV3-1/TRBV3-2,TRBD2,TRBJ2-3,CASSHAGQRGGEDTQYF,TGTGCCAGCAGCCACGCGGGCCAGCGGGGGGGCGAGGATACGCAGTATTTT
.,TRBV2,.,TRBJ1-1,CASSEAGQIIEAFF,TGTGCCAGCAGTGAAGCGGGACAAATAATTGAAGCTTTCTTT
.,TRBV2,.,TRBJ1-2,CASSEVSSRYTF,TGTGCCAGCAGTGAAGTTTCCAGTCGCTACACCTTC
.,TRBV5-1,TRBD2,TRBJ2-7,CASSDPSGESSYEQYF,TGCGCCAGCAGCGACCCTAGCGGGGAGAGCTCCTACGAGCAGTACTTC
.,TRBV11-2,TRBD2,TRBJ2-3,CASSSSGRQTDTQYF,TGTGCCAGCAGTTCTAGCGGGCGCCAGACAGATACGCAGTATTTT
.,TRBV5-1,TRBD2,TRBJ2-1,CASSPLAGGIHEQFF,TGCGCCAGCAGCCCGCTAGCGGGGGGGATACATGAGCAGTTCTTC
.,TRBV2,TRBD2,TRBJ2-2,CASSATSEGTGELFF,TGTGCCAGCAGTGCAACTAGCGAAGGCACCGGGGAGCTGTTTTTT
.,TRBV2,.,TRBJ1-4,CASAEGSTNEKLFF,TGTGCCAGCGCAGAGGGTTCAACTAATGAAAAACTGTTTTTT
.,TRBV25-1,.,TRBJ1-3,CASSELGQSDGNTIYF,TGTGCCAGCAGTGAACTTGGACAGTCCGATGGAAACACCATATATTTT
.,TRBV6-5,TRBD1,TRBJ1-6,CASSYGDRGDSPLHF,TGTGCCAGCAGTTACGGGGACAGAGGAGATTCACCCCTCCACTTT
.,TRBV30,.,TRBJ1-2,CAWNHIGTNNYGYTF,TGTGCCTGGAACCACATAGGGACTAATAACTATGGCTACACCTTC
.,TRBV7-9,TRBD1,TRBJ1-6,CASSLGQGASGSPLHF,TGTGCCAGCAGCTTGGGACAGGGGGCGTCTGGTTCACCCCTCCACTTT
.,TRBV7-9,TRBD1,TRBJ2-7,CASSLDRNPYEQYF,TGTGCCAGCAGCTTGGACAGGAACCCCTACGAGCAGTACTTC
.,TRBV3-1/TRBV3-2,.,TRBJ1-1,CASSQKNRREAFF,TGTGCCAGCAGCCAAAAGAATAGGAGAGAAGCTTTCTTT
.,TRBV2,.,TRBJ2-7,CATSWGVHEQYF,TGTGCCACCTCATGGGGGGTCCACGAGCAGTACTTC
.,TRBV30,TRBD1,TRBJ2-5,CAWSTQDRGNQETQYF,TGTGCCTGGAGCACGCAGGACAGGGGTAATCAAGAGACCCAGTACTTC
.,TRBV11-2,TRBD2,TRBJ2-1,CASSSYPTSGVHNEQFF,TGTGCCAGCAGCTCATACCCGACTAGCGGGGTGCACAATGAGCAGTTCTTC
once,TRBV6-5,.,TRBJ1-1,CASSYASTTANTEAFF,TGTGCCAGCAGTTACGCATCGACGACAGCGAACACTGAAGCTTTCTTT
.,TRBV6-6,.,TRBJ1-5,CASLTADGSQPQHF,TGTGCCAGTTTAACAGCGGACGGCAGTCAGCCCCAGCATTTT
.,TRBV13,TRBD1,TRBJ1-1,CASSLKDRGRTEAFF,TGTGCCAGCAGCCTAAAGGACAGGGGGCGGACTGAAGCTTTCTTT
.,TRBV6-5,.,TRBJ1-1,CASSYSGARSTEAFF,TGTGCCAGCAGTTATAGCGGGGCCCGGAGCACTGAAGCTTTCTTT
.,TRBV6-1,.,TRBJ2-5,CASSEGRQTQYF,TGTGCCAGCAGTGAAGGGAGACAGACCCAGTACTTC
few,TRBV18,.,TRBJ2-7,CASSPNSSYEQYF,TGTGCCAGCTCACCGAACAGCTCCTACGAGCAGTACTTC
.,TRBV29-1,TRBD1,TRBJ2-6,CSVAGQANSGANVLTF,TGCAGCGTGGCGGGACAGGCAAACTCTGGGGCCAACGTCCTGACTTTC
.,TRBV20-1,TRBD2,TRBJ2-3,CSASGRPSGRTDTQYF,TGCAGTGCTAGTGGGCGGCCTAGCGGGCGCACAGATACGCAGTATTTT
.,TRBV24-1,.,TRBJ1-6,CATSDSTNTRNLPHSPLHF,TGTGCCACCAGTGACTCTACTAATACCCGGAATCTTCCCCATTCACCCCTCCACTTT